The 15 T cell receptor beta chains below come from one sample, sequenced in a study of blood T cell repertoires in COVID-19 (dated by TCRdb to 2020 to 2022). To prepare the library, the immunoSEQ multiplex PCR assay was applied. This immuneACCESS table, as held by TCRdb, lists in-frame sequences with V and J called but not all clones. Of the missing ones, under half trace to an unresolved V gene in checked studies; the others have no known cause. Counted in this sample were 45,000 to 50,000 clones; 83% of them appeared once. Over 7% of the sample goes to the ten largest clones. Specimen: peripheral blood. These receptors came from a man at least 80 years old in a cohort sampled during active COVID-19.

The V and J genes are TRBV28 and TRBJ1-4; D is undetermined. V lost 5 bases and J lost 5, with 9 bases in between. The CDR3 extends over 13 amino acids. CDR1 is MDHEN, CDR2 SYDVKM, per germline. CDR3 in amino acids: CASSGPPNEKLFF. For the CDR3, the DNA is TGTGCCAGCAGTGGGCCACCAAATGAAAAACTGTTTTTT.

This chain links TRBV7-2 with TRBJ2-2, with 9 bases lining up with TRBD2. V dropped 1 base and J dropped 5; count of bases not matched to a gene: 14. This CDR3 region has 19 residues. The germline gives CDR1 SGHTA, CDR2 FQGNSA. CDR3 residues: CASSLEGFSGGPGTGELFF. CDR3 in DNA: TGTGCCAGCAGCTTAGAGGGGTTTAGCGGGGGACCCGGGACCGGGGAGCTGTTTTTT.

This chain links TRBV2 with TRBJ1-4; D gene unclear. V was trimmed by 5 bases and J by 12 bases, leaving 7 bases between them. Per germline, CDR1 SNHLY and CDR2 FYNNEI. This CDR3 spans 10 amino acids. The CDR3 region is CASSIRQLFF. CDR3 coding DNA: TGTGCCAGCAGTATCAGGCAACTGTTTTTT.

The CDR3 coding sequence is TGCGCCAGCAGCCCGCAGGGAGGTGGTCCCGGGGAGCTGTTTTTT. As protein: CASSPQGGGPGELFF. The chain has TRBV5-1 and TRBJ2-2; D perhaps matches TRBD2 (6 bases). Germline V lookup: CDR1 SGHRS, CDR2 YFSETQ. Trimming pared 4 bases from V and 6 bases from J, leaving 16 bases between. This CDR3 comprises 15 residues.

This rearrangement joins TRBV7-2 to TRBJ1-6; a weak D match, TRBD1 (5 bases). Trimming shortened V by 1 base and J by 9 bases, and 13 bases separated the two germline ends. This CDR3 comprises 15 residues. Germline V lookup: CDR1 SGHTA, CDR2 FQGNSA. The chain's CDR3 is CASSLDPGRGSPLHF. CDR3 bases: TGTGCCAGCAGCTTAGATCCGGGGCGGGGTTCACCCCTCCACTTT.

The rearrangement uses TRBV29-1 and TRBJ1-1; TRBD1 matches at 7 bases. Germline CDR1 reads SQVTM; CDR2 reads ANQGSEA. This CDR3 has 14 amino acids. V trimming: 6 bases; J trimming: 3 bases; junction bases outside the gene matches: 10. The CDR3 nucleotides read TGCAGCGTGGCGGGACAGAGGAAGGACACTGAAGCTTTCTTT. It codes for CSVAGQRKDTEAFF.

The rearrangement joins TRBV15 to TRBJ2-7, with 9 bases aligning to TRBD2. The CDR3 is made up of 16 amino acids. The germline CDR1 and CDR2 sequences are LNHNV and YYDKDF (reference sequence). J gave up 7 bases and V 3 bases, and 13 bases lay outside the gene matches. CDR3 in amino acids: CATSSPSGGYIGEQYF. CDR3 nucleotide sequence: TGTGCCACCAGCAGCCCAAGCGGGGGGTATATTGGGGAGCAGTACTTC.

Notes on this clone: A junction boundary mismatches the germline segment, possibly from a read error. The rearrangement joins TRBV7-7 to TRBJ2-6, with TRBD1 identical over 9 bases. The CDR3 totals 16 residues. In germline, CDR1 is SSHAT, CDR2 FNYEAQ (reference sequence). The CDR3 DNA sequence: TGTGCTAGCAGCCCGGGACAGGGTTCTGGGGCCAACGTCCTGACTTTC. Amino acids: CASSPGQGSGANVLTF.

V gene TRBV7-8 combines with J gene TRBJ1-2; perhaps TRBD1 as D (6 bases). Germline lookup yields CDR1 SGHVS and CDR2 FQNEAQ. The CDR3 length is 12 residues. V dropped 6 bases and J dropped 3 bases, with 8 bases sitting between them. The CDR3 coding sequence is TGTGCCAGCAGAGGGGGTGACTATGGCTACACCTTC. Translating gives CASRGGDYGYTF.

The chain combines TRBV11-2 with TRBJ2-5; D gene unclear. Germline CDR1 reads SGHAT; CDR2 reads FQNNGV. This CDR3 spans 13 amino acids. V lost 5 bases and J lost 1, with 8 bases in between. CDR3: CASSRSGQETQYF. DNA for the CDR3: TGTGCCAGCAGCCGCTCCGGCCAAGAGACCCAGTACTTC.

This clone has only one observation. The chain joins TRBV5-1 to TRBJ1-2, with 8 nucleotides matching TRBD1. Germline assignment: CDR1 SGHRS and CDR2 YFSETQ. With 5 bases clipped from V and 5 bases from J, the junction kept 2 bases outside the gene matches. The CDR3 has 12 residues. The CDR3 region has the DNA TGCGCCAGCAGTACAGGGGGTTATGGCTACACCTTC. Translated, it gives CASSTGGYGYTF.

This clone was seen once. The chain has TRBV4-1 and TRBJ1-1; perhaps TRBD1 as D (6 bases). This CDR3 contains 14 residues. The V end was cut by 3 bases, the J end by 1 base, with 9 bases between. Germline V lookup: CDR1 MGHRA, CDR2 YSYEKL. CDR3 DNA sequence: TGCGCCAGCAGCCATGCACAGGGGAACACTGAAGCTTTCTTT. This translates into CASSHAQGNTEAFF.

The chain employs TRBV19 and TRBJ2-2, with TRBD1 matching over 7 bases. Germline V gene lookup returns CDR1 LNHDA and CDR2 SQIVND (reference sequence). This CDR3 region has 15 residues. V dropped 9 bases and J dropped 0; count of bases not matched to a gene: 7. CDR3: CASRGGWSNTGELFF. CDR3 sequence (DNA): TGTGCCAGCCGAGGGGGCTGGTCGAACACCGGGGAGCTGTTTTTT. The full variable domain, its missing parts supplied by reference TRBV19 and TRBJ2-2, is DGGITQSPKYLFRKEGQNVTLSCEQNLNHDAMYWYRQDPGQGLRLIYYSQIVNDFQKGDIAEGYSVSREKKESFPLTVTSAQKNPTAFYLCASRGGWSNTGELFFGEGSRLTVL.

The gene calls are TRBV9 and TRBJ2-1; weak D call: TRBD2 (5 bases). The germline V gene has CDR1 SGDLS and CDR2 YYNGEE. V lost 5 bases, J lost 1 base, and 16 bases lay in between. The CDR3 is 16 amino acids. The CDR3 bases are TGTGCCAGCAGTCCGGGCAGCGGATCTTCCTACAATGAGCAGTTCTTC. Translating gives CASSPGSGSSYNEQFF.

The V gene is TRBV4-2, the J gene TRBJ2-7, with 7 positions matching TRBD2. Per germline, CDR1 LGHNA and CDR2 YNFKEQ. V shed 4 bases and J 7 bases; nucleotides not matched to a gene: 19. This CDR3 comprises 17 residues. The CDR3 spells CASSPGLRGRAGGEQYF. CDR3 nucleotide sequence: TGTGCCAGCAGCCCGGGACTTCGAGGGAGGGCCGGGGGGGAGCAGTACTTC.